This T cell receptor (beta chain) was recovered during a study of T cell changes during pregnancy in multiple sclerosis. Measured with immunoSEQ multiplex PCR; TCRdb has only the in-frame clones, and not every one. The sample lists about 63,000 clones, 85% to 95% occurring once. The V segment lost 3 bases and the J segment 5 bases; nucleotides outside the gene matches: 7. Germline lookup yields CDR1 SNHLY and CDR2 FYNNEI. The CDR3 loop spans 15 amino acids. This receptor was obtained from a female donor with multiple sclerosis, enrolled in a pregnancy study. The rearrangement links TRBV2 to TRBJ1-5; 7 bases map to TRBD1. The sequenced sample was CD8+ T cells from peripheral blood mononuclear cells, obtained in the second trimester of pregnancy. CDR3 DNA: TGTGCCAGCAGTGATGGACAGGAAGAAGATCAGCCCCAGCATTTT. It is translated as CASSDGQEEDQPQHF.